The source of this T cell receptor (beta chain) is a study of technical replicates of blood from a few donors. This clone occurred once. Here immunoSEQ multiplex PCR was the method, and the copy in TCRdb shows in-frame clones only, minus some. The table shows approximately 76,000 clones, with around nine tenths occurring only once. The CDR3 length is 15 residues. The ends were cut back, 0 bases at V and 3 bases at J, with 8 bases in the middle. Germline CDR1 reads LNHNV; CDR2 reads YYDKDF (reference sequence). The J gene is TRBJ1-4, the V gene TRBV15; D gene uncertain. Sequenced sample: T cells isolated from PBMCs. This clonotype was obtained from a human donor in good health. CDR3 nucleotides: TGTGCCACCAGCAGAGATAGAGTCGCTAATGAAAAACTGTTTTTT. Its protein product is CATSRDRVANEKLFF.